A selection of T cell receptor beta chains follows, all from one sample in a study of T cell changes during pregnancy in multiple sclerosis. The repertoire was sequenced with immunoSEQ multiplex PCR; TCRdb's copy has only in-frame clones and lacks some. The table shows more than 85,000 clones, with 93% occurring only once. Here the sequenced sample was peripheral blood, taken in the third trimester of pregnancy. Receptor source: a female donor in good health, enrolled as a control in a pregnancy study. Both conserved end residues are part of each CDR3. D genes are given only for firm matches. Expanded clones are given a class, and other clones once, few, many or no size at all.

V gene,D gene,clone size,J gene,CDR3 DNA,CDR3 protein
TRBV9,TRBD2,NA,TRBJ2-1,TGTGCCAGCAGCTCACTTGGGGTAGCGGGAGTTAGTGAGCAGTTCTTC,CASSSLGVAGVSEQFF
TRBV23-1,NA,few,TRBJ1-5,TGCGCCAGCAGTCCCCGGGAGGGCTTGAGCAATCAGCCCCAGCATTTT,CASSPREGLSNQPQHF
TRBV19,TRBD1,NA,TRBJ2-7,TGTGCCAGCTCTACTTATTTGCAGGGGACAGGGGAGCAGTACTTC,CASSTYLQGTGEQYF
TRBV4-1,TRBD1,NA,TRBJ2-5,TGCGCCAGCAGCCAAGATCAGCAGGGGGCTGAAGAGACCCAGTACTTC,CASSQDQQGAEETQYF
TRBV19,TRBD1,NA,TRBJ1-1,TGTGCCAGTAACGGACAGGCGACTCGCATGAACACTGAAGCTTTCTTT,CASNGQATRMNTEAFF
TRBV9,TRBD1,NA,TRBJ2-5,TGTGCCAGCAGCGTGTCCGGGACAGGGGCTAGGGAGACCCAGTACTTC,CASSVSGTGARETQYF
TRBV19,TRBD1,once,TRBJ1-5,TGTGCCAGTAACGCCGACACAGGGGGTCAGCCCCAGCATTTT,CASNADTGGQPQHF
TRBV18,NA,once,TRBJ2-5,TGTGCCAGCTCACCAAAAGCGCTCCCAGGGGAGACCCAGTACTTC,CASSPKALPGETQYF
TRBV28,TRBD1,NA,TRBJ2-3,TGTGCCAGCAGTTTACCGACAGGGGGGGATACGCAGTATTTT,CASSLPTGGDTQYF
TRBV27,NA,NA,TRBJ2-1,TGTGCCAGCAAAAGGACAGTGTCCTACAATGAGCAGTTCTTC,CASKRTVSYNEQFF
TRBV2,TRBD2,many,TRBJ2-7,TGTGCCGTCGGGACTAGCCTATCTCTAGCCTACGAGCAGTACTTC,CAVGTSLSLAYEQYF
TRBV19,NA,NA,TRBJ2-2,TGTGCCAGCCCGGACAGACCCACCGGGGAGCTGTTTTTT,CASPDRPTGELFF
TRBV5-7,NA,NA,TRBJ1-5,TGTGCCAGCAGCTTGTCGTCGGGTTATAGCAATCAGCCCCAGCATTTT,CASSLSSGYSNQPQHF
TRBV14,NA,NA,TRBJ2-5,TGTGCCAGCAGTCAAGGAGCACTTCAGTACTTC,CASSQGALQYF
TRBV5-1,NA,once,TRBJ1-1,TGCGCCAGCAGCTTGGCTCCAGGGTCCCGTAATGAAGCTTTCTTT,CASSLAPGSRNEAFF
TRBV28,TRBD1,once,TRBJ2-5,TGTGCCAGCAGGGGGACAGGGGCGGACCAAGAGACCCAGTACTTC,CASRGTGADQETQYF
TRBV4-1,NA,NA,TRBJ1-1,TGCGCCAGCAGCCAAGAGGAGGGAATGAACACTGAAGCTTTCTTT,CASSQEEGMNTEAFF
TRBV27,NA,NA,TRBJ1-1,TGTGCCAGCAGTTTCCTGGCTTCGAACACTGAAGCTTTCTTT,CASSFLASNTEAFF
TRBV6-4,TRBD1,NA,TRBJ1-1,TGTGCCAGCAGTGACCAGGGGGCAGGCGGTGAAGCTTTCTTT,CASSDQGAGGEAFF
TRBV5-3,NA,NA,TRBJ2-1,TGTGCCAGAAGCCCTATCAATGAGCAGTTCTTC,CARSPINEQFF
TRBV5-1,NA,NA,TRBJ2-1,TGCGCCAGCAGCCCAAGAGGCGGGGACTACAATGAGCAGTTCTTC,CASSPRGGDYNEQFF
TRBV7-9,NA,NA,TRBJ2-1,TGTGCCAGCAGCCCAAACGGGGACTCGTTCTCCAATGAGCAGTTCTTC,CASSPNGDSFSNEQFF
TRBV28,NA,NA,TRBJ1-1,TGTGCCAGCAGTCTCACATGGACGGGGGACACTGAAGCTTTCTTT,CASSLTWTGDTEAFF
TRBV11-2,NA,NA,TRBJ2-3,TGTGCCAGCAGCCCCCGCGGTCGTGATACGCAGTATTTT,CASSPRGRDTQYF
TRBV5-1,NA,few,TRBJ2-7,TGCGCCAGCAGCTTACAGGGGACTTCCTACGAGCAGTACTTC,CASSLQGTSYEQYF
TRBV10-3,NA,NA,TRBJ1-5,TGTGCCATCAGCGGTGGGGGGTCAGGTGGCAATCAGCCCCAGCATTTT,CAISGGGSGGNQPQHF
TRBV7-2,TRBD1,NA,TRBJ1-2,TGTGCCAGCAGCGGTAGGGTGGGACAGGGGAGCGGCTACACCTTC,CASSGRVGQGSGYTF
TRBV5-1,NA,NA,TRBJ2-3,TGCGCCAGCAGCTCCTCCATAGGCACAGATACGCAGTATTTT,CASSSSIGTDTQYF
TRBV27,TRBD1,NA,TRBJ2-1,TGTGCCAGCAGTCTCCGACAGGGTCCAGTCAATGAGCAGTTCTTC,CASSLRQGPVNEQFF
TRBV5-6,NA,NA,TRBJ2-7,TGTGCCAGCAGCTGGACAGAGGGCGAGCAGTACTTC,CASSWTEGEQYF
TRBV5-1,TRBD1,NA,TRBJ1-1,TGCGCCAGCAGCCTCAAAGGACAGGACACTGAAGCTTTCTTT,CASSLKGQDTEAFF
TRBV30,TRBD1,NA,TRBJ2-7,TGTGCCTGGAGTGTACAGGGGGCTTACGAGCAGTACTTC,CAWSVQGAYEQYF
TRBV7-8,NA,NA,TRBJ1-4,TGTGCCAGCAGCCTCCGGGCTAATGAAAAACTGTTTTTT,CASSLRANEKLFF
TRBV5-1,TRBD1,NA,TRBJ2-7,TGCGCCAGCAGCTGGTCCCGGGACAGCGGAACTAACTACGAGCAGTACTTC,CASSWSRDSGTNYEQYF
TRBV5-1,TRBD1,NA,TRBJ1-1,TGCGCCAGCAGCTGGGACAGGAACACTGAAGCTTTCTTT,CASSWDRNTEAFF
TRBV7-9,TRBD1,NA,TRBJ2-1,TGTGCCAGCAGCCCAACAGGGGGCGCCCACTACAATGAGCAGTTCTTC,CASSPTGGAHYNEQFF
TRBV7-6,TRBD2,NA,TRBJ2-2,TGTGCCAGCAGCTTAGCTCGGGAGGGGGACGGGGAGCTGTTTTTT,CASSLAREGDGELFF
TRBV5-1,NA,NA,TRBJ1-5,TGCGCCAGCCGATTAACAGGGAACAAAAATCAGCCCCAGCATTTT,CASRLTGNKNQPQHF
TRBV14,NA,NA,TRBJ2-7,TGTGCCAGCAATGCCGGGACAACCTACGAGCAGTACTTC,CASNAGTTYEQYF
TRBV4-1,NA,NA,TRBJ2-1,TGCGCCAGCAGCCAAGGGAACAGGAAAGCAGACAATGAGCAGTTCTTC,CASSQGNRKADNEQFF
TRBV5-1,TRBD2,NA,TRBJ2-3,TGCGCCAGCAGTCCAGCGGGAGGGACCACAGATACGCAGTATTTT,CASSPAGGTTDTQYF
TRBV18,NA,NA,TRBJ2-7,TGTGCCAGCTCAGGGGCAGGGTCGCGATACGAGCAGTACTTC,CASSGAGSRYEQYF
TRBV2,NA,NA,TRBJ2-1,TGTGCCAGTGTGACGGGAGCTTACAATGAGCAGTTCTTC,CASVTGAYNEQFF
TRBV2,TRBD2,NA,TRBJ2-1,TGTGCCAGCACTGGGACTAGCGGACACAATGAGCAGTTCTTC,CASTGTSGHNEQFF
TRBV6-4,NA,NA,TRBJ2-7,TGTGCCAGAACACTCCCCTCCGGGAAAGCGTACGAGCAGTACTTC,CARTLPSGKAYEQYF
TRBV7-6,TRBD1,NA,TRBJ1-4,TGTGCCAGCAGCCCTGCCGGGACAGGGTGGGAAAAACTGTTTTTT,CASSPAGTGWEKLFF
TRBV6-6,TRBD1,NA,TRBJ2-1,TGTGCCAGCAGTCAACTGGACAGGGCTTACAATGAGCAGTTCTTC,CASSQLDRAYNEQFF
TRBV28,TRBD2,NA,TRBJ2-1,TGTGCCAGCAGTTTTTTGCCTAGCGGAGGCAATGAGCAGTTCTTC,CASSFLPSGGNEQFF
TRBV6-4,TRBD2,few,TRBJ2-3,TGTGCCAGCAGTGAAGCGGGAGGCACAGATACGCAGTATTTT,CASSEAGGTDTQYF
TRBV6-1,TRBD1,NA,TRBJ2-1,TGTGCCAGCAGTGAAGTGGACAGGGGGAGGGATGAGCAGTTCTTC,CASSEVDRGRDEQFF
TRBV5-1,NA,NA,TRBJ2-3,TGCGCCAGCAGCTTGGTGGTGTCGGGAACAGATACGCAGTATTTT,CASSLVVSGTDTQYF
TRBV19,TRBD1,NA,TRBJ2-1,TGTGCTAGTAGGAACAGGGGGCGGGATGAGCAGTTCTTC,CASRNRGRDEQFF